This entry describes one TCR beta chain. Its antigen is not identified. This table comes from immunoSEQ multiplex PCR, and its TCRdb copy is limited to in-frame clones, with some not included. Altogether tens of thousands of clones are present, 94% being singletons, with the ten largest covering more than 15%. These data are taken from a study of OX40 agonist ivuxolimab in advanced cancers. Regarding the study as a whole: At doses 0.1 to 3.0 mg/kg, CD4+ and CD8+ clones expanded. In general, CD8+ T cells held more expanded clones than CD4+ did, on average.

The receptor was isolated from an adult with an advanced solid tumor such as melanoma, head and neck, liver or kidney cancer. The specimen comprised CD4+ or CD8+ T cells sorted from blood, sampled in a trial of the OX40 agonist ivuxolimab.

The CDR3 nucleotides are TGTGCCAACGGAATCATGGGTGCTTTCTTT. Its translation: CANGIMGAFF. V gene TRBV6-5 combines with J gene TRBJ1-1; the D is unclear. Per germline, CDR1 MNHEY and CDR2 SVGAGI. V was cut by 10 bases and J by 11 bases, with 14 bases left in between. The CDR3 is made up of 10 amino acids.